The 31 T cell receptor beta chains below all came from one sample that was sequenced in a study of cytomegalovirus exposure and HLA in healthy donors. Profiling relied on immunoSEQ multiplex PCR, and the TCRdb table lists in-frame clones only, not all of them. The sample carries some 140,000 clones, approximately 84% recorded once. Sequenced: PBMCs. All receptors derive from a woman in her 30s in good health and CMV-seronegative.

This clone showed up many times. The chain combines TRBV7-8 with TRBJ2-2, with D tentatively TRBD1 (6 bases). Germline CDR1 is SGHVS and CDR2 is FQNEAQ. The ends were cut back, 5 bases at V and 7 bases at J, with 17 bases in the middle. The CDR3 runs to 15 residues. This CDR3 reads CASSPASTGYGELFF. The CDR3 nucleotides read TGTGCCAGCAGCCCCGCCTCGACAGGATACGGGGAGCTGTTTTTT.

The rearrangement links TRBV5-1 to TRBJ2-1, with 10 nucleotides matching TRBD1. The V gene's germline CDR1 is SGHRS and CDR2 YFSETQ. Trimming removed 4 bases from V and 7 bases from J; junction bases left unmatched: 8. This CDR3 comprises 15 residues. For the CDR3, the DNA is TGCGCCAGCAGCCCTACCGGGACAGGGGTGAATGAGCAGTTCTTC. Its translation is CASSPTGTGVNEQFF.

The genes are TRBV2 and TRBJ1-1; 7 nucleotides match TRBD1. The CDR3 is 14 residues long. The germline CDR1 and CDR2 sequences are SNHLY and FYNNEI. Losses at the gene ends were 6 bases for V and 5 bases for J; bases not matched to a gene: 9. The DNA of the CDR3 is TGTGCCAGCAGACCTACAGGGGCGAGGACTGAAGCTTTCTTT. It yields the protein CASRPTGARTEAFF.

The rearrangement uses TRBV7-9 and TRBJ2-5; D possibly corresponds to TRBD1 (5 bases). Between the trimmed V and J ends, which lost 3 bases and 7 bases, there was a span of 18 bases. The germline V gene encodes CDR1 SEHNR and CDR2 FQNEAQ (reference sequence). The CDR3 covers 15 residues. The DNA for the CDR3 is TGTGCCAGCAGCTTGACAGTTCCGGCTCGAAGGACCCAGTACTTC. Translating it yields CASSLTVPARRTQYF.

The chain recombines TRBV5-1 with TRBJ2-7; a possible D gene is TRBD1 (5 bases). This CDR3 is built from 13 residues. V was shortened by 1 base and J by 5 bases, with 10 bases between the two germline ends. Germline CDR1 and CDR2: SGHRS and YFSETQ. CDR3 residues: CASSLQGRNEQYF. The CDR3 nucleotides are TGCGCCAGCAGCTTGCAGGGTAGGAACGAGCAGTACTTC.

V and J are TRBV19 and TRBJ2-5; 9 bases map to TRBD1. The junction had 5 bases not matched to a gene; V was cut back by 5 bases and J by 4 bases. The CDR3 loop spans 14 amino acids. Germline values: CDR1 LNHDA, CDR2 SQIVND (reference sequence). For the CDR3, the DNA is TGTGCCAGTAGTGTAACAGGGGGCGGAGAGACCCAGTACTTC. Translating it yields CASSVTGGGETQYF.

This sequence joins TRBV5-4 and TRBJ2-6; no clear D gene. CDR3 length: 17 residues. Trimming took off 4 bases at V and 4 bases at J, with 18 bases between the two ends. From germline, CDR1 is SGHNT and CDR2 YYREEE (reference sequence). CDR3 loop: CASSPLQNTLGANVLTF. The CDR3 DNA reads as TGTGCCAGCAGCCCACTACAAAATACTCTCGGGGCCAACGTCCTGACTTTC.

The chain carries TRBV29-1 and TRBJ1-2, with D perhaps matching TRBD1 (5 bases). Germline V gene sequence: CDR1 SQVTM, CDR2 ANQGSEA. The CDR3 totals 12 residues. V lost 4 bases and J 4 bases, leaving 10 bases between the germline ends. The CDR3 region has the DNA TGCAGCGTTGGGGGGGAAGGCTATGGCTACACCTTC. Amino acids: CSVGGEGYGYTF.

V and J are TRBV4-2 and TRBJ2-3; tentatively, D is TRBD2 (5 bases). V lost 4 bases to trimming and J lost 6 bases, with 14 bases between them. Germline V gene lookup returns CDR1 LGHNA and CDR2 YNFKEQ. The CDR3 is 14 amino acids. CDR3 in amino acids: CASSLPGEMDTQYF. The CDR3 bases are TGTGCCAGCAGCCTTCCCGGGGAAATGGATACGCAGTATTTT.

This clone was seen a single time. The chain recombines TRBV2 with TRBJ2-5; 8 positions agree with TRBD2. Germline lookup yields CDR1 SNHLY and CDR2 FYNNEI. Germline trimming cut 4 bases from V and 2 bases from J; bases unmatched to any gene: 3. The CDR3 is 14 amino acids. CDR3 nucleotides: TGTGCCAGCAGTGCGGCTAGCGGGCAAGAGACCCAGTACTTC. Its protein is CASSAASGQETQYF.

CDR3 nucleotides: TGCGCCAGCAGCCTACAGGGGGCTCAAGAGACCCAGTACTTC. It translates to CASSLQGAQETQYF. The chain employs TRBV5-1 and TRBJ2-5; 9 bases align to TRBD1. Losses at the gene ends were 4 bases for V and 2 bases for J; bases not matched to a gene: 3. From germline, CDR1 is SGHRS and CDR2 YFSETQ. This CDR3 is 14 amino acids long.

The chain uses TRBV6-1 and TRBJ2-5, with D possibly being TRBD1 (6 bases). The germline gives CDR1 MNHNS, CDR2 SASEGT. Trimming left V 10 bases short and J 3 bases short, with 12 bases between. The CDR3 sequence is 12 residues long. CDR3 sequence (DNA): TGTGCCAACGGGAAGGGGGAAGAGACCCAGTACTTC. This sequence encodes CANGKGEETQYF.

This clone appeared a single time. The V gene is TRBV2, the J gene TRBJ2-3; D is perhaps TRBD1 (6 bases). CDR1 is SNHLY, CDR2 FYNNEI, per germline. This CDR3 is built from 13 residues. V was trimmed by 6 bases and J by 3 bases, leaving 10 bases between them. The chain's CDR3 is CASRNQGTDTQYF. The CDR3 nucleotides are TGTGCCAGCAGAAACCAGGGGACAGATACGCAGTATTTT.

The chain carries TRBV5-1 and TRBJ2-7, with D perhaps TRBD2 (7 bases). The CDR3 contains 15 residues. Germline CDR1 and CDR2: SGHRS and YFSETQ. V was trimmed by 4 bases and J by 2 bases, leaving 16 bases between them. CDR3 in amino acids: CASSPAGAFTYEQYF. For the CDR3, the DNA is TGCGCCAGCAGCCCCGCGGGGGCCTTCACCTACGAGCAGTACTTC.

The CDR3 DNA follows: TGCAGCGTTGAGGAACCTAAAGTTGGAGTGGGACAGGGACTCTACGAGCAGTACTTC. Residues: CSVEEPKVGVGQGLYEQYF. The rearrangement links TRBV29-1 to TRBJ2-7; 9 bases map to TRBD1. This CDR3 is 19 amino acids long. V lost 3 bases and J lost 3; bases outside the gene matches: 21. Germline CDR1 is SQVTM and CDR2 is ANQGSEA.

This sequence joins TRBV23-1 and TRBJ1-2; D gene uncertain. TRBV23-1 is given ORF status, its function remaining uncertain. CDR3 size: 13 residues. The V gene lost 3 bases and the J gene lost 5 bases, with 10 bases spanning the gap. This CDR3 reads CASSHVRGYGYTF. CDR3 nucleotides: TGCGCCAGCAGTCATGTGCGAGGTTATGGCTACACCTTC.

This clone was detected once. The V call is TRBV7-5, the J call TRBJ1-2. TRBV7-5 is given as a pseudogene. The CDR3 extends over 15 amino acids. The DNA of the CDR3 is TGTGCCAGAAGCCCTACCGCGGAGGCGTACTATGGCTACACCTTC. Translating gives CARSPTAEAYYGYTF.

The chain employs TRBV9 and TRBJ2-3; D not certain. The CDR3 runs 13 residues. The germline V and J ends were trimmed by 3 bases and 6 bases, with 11 bases remaining between them. Germline CDR1 is SGDLS and CDR2 is YYNGEE. The CDR3 DNA reads as TGTGCCAGCAGCGCCGGTCAATGGGATACGCAGTATTTT. It codes for CASSAGQWDTQYF.

This chain uses TRBV4-1 with TRBJ1-1; 10 positions agree with TRBD1. The trim removed 6 bases at V and 4 bases at J, leaving 5 bases unmatched. The CDR3 totals 14 residues. Per the germline V gene, CDR1 is MGHRA and CDR2 is YSYEKL. CDR3 sequence reads: CASRNRDRGTEAFF. The CDR3 region has the DNA TGCGCCAGCAGAAACCGGGACAGGGGCACTGAAGCTTTCTTT.

V is TRBV5-1 and J is TRBJ2-2; 8 bases match TRBD2. The length of the CDR3 is 15 residues. J lost 1 base, V lost 4 bases, and 3 bases had no gene match. Looked up from germline, CDR1 is SGHRS and CDR2 is YFSETQ. This CDR3 reads CASSGLAGNTGELFF. CDR3 sequence (DNA): TGCGCCAGCAGCGGGCTAGCGGGGAACACCGGGGAGCTGTTTTTT.

J is TRBJ2-7 and V is TRBV11-2; TRBD2 matches 13 bases. J was trimmed by 2 bases and V by 3 bases; bases with no gene match: 1. This CDR3 is built from 15 residues. The V gene's germline CDR1 is SGHAT and CDR2 FQNNGV. CDR3 in amino acids: CASSFGTSGTYEQYF. The CDR3, as DNA: TGTGCCAGCAGCTTTGGGACTAGCGGGACCTACGAGCAGTACTTC. Filled out from reference TRBV11-2 and TRBJ2-7, the complete variable domain reads EAGVAQSPRYKIIEKRQSVAFWCNPISGHATLYWYQQILGQGPKLLIQFQNNGVVDDSQLPKDRFSAERLKGVDSTLKIQPAKLEDSAVYLCASSFGTSGTYEQYFGPGTRLTVT.

The chain joins TRBV4-3 to TRBJ1-2; possibly TRBD1 for D (6 bases). The ends were cut back, 0 bases at V and 8 bases at J, with 16 bases in the middle. This CDR3 spans 15 amino acids. Germline loops: CDR1 LGHNA, CDR2 YSLEER. CDR3 in DNA: TGCGCCAGCAGCCAAGAATTGGGGGCAGATCAGGGCTACACCTTC. Protein sequence: CASSQELGADQGYTF.

V and J are TRBV7-3 and TRBJ2-3; TRBD1 agrees at 7 bases. V lost 5 bases and J lost 7; bases outside the gene matches: 6. CDR3 length: 13 amino acids. Germline assignment: CDR1 SGHTA and CDR2 FQGTGA. CDR3 residues: CASSEGTEYTQYF. DNA of the CDR3: TGTGCCAGCAGCGAGGGGACAGAATATACGCAGTATTTT.

This chain joins TRBV5-1 and TRBJ2-1; 7 nucleotides line up with TRBD1. The CDR3 loop spans 15 amino acids. Trimming removed 4 bases from V and 1 base from J; junction bases left unmatched: 5. Per germline, CDR1 SGHRS and CDR2 YFSETQ. The CDR3 reads CASSPTGVSYNEQFF. The CDR3 DNA is TGCGCCAGCAGCCCCACAGGGGTGTCCTACAATGAGCAGTTCTTC.

This clone was seen a few times. The V and J genes are TRBV5-1 and TRBJ2-5; perhaps TRBD1 as D (6 bases). The CDR3 is made up of 14 amino acids. With 3 bases removed from V and 1 base from J, the gap between germline ends came to 10 bases. The germline CDR1 and CDR2 sequences are SGHRS and YFSETQ. The CDR3 spells CASSSNRVQETQYF. The CDR3 DNA is TGCGCCAGCAGCTCAAACAGGGTCCAAGAGACCCAGTACTTC.

The genes are TRBV9 and TRBJ2-1; D gene uncertain. The CDR3 covers 15 residues. Germline CDR1 reads SGDLS; CDR2 reads YYNGEE. Trimming took off 0 bases at V and 0 bases at J, with 7 bases between the two ends. The CDR3 DNA reads as TGTGCCAGCAGCGTAGAGGCTAGCTCCTACAATGAGCAGTTCTTC. Its protein is CASSVEASSYNEQFF.

This chain joins TRBV4-1 and TRBJ2-6; 7 bases are a match to TRBD1. V shed 1 base, J shed 2 bases, and the junction held 2 bases outside the gene matches. Germline V gives CDR1 MGHRA, CDR2 YSYEKL. The CDR3 sequence is 16 residues long. CDR3 bases: TGCGCCAGCAGCCAAGGAGGGGGCGCTGGGGCCAACGTCCTGACTTTC. Its translation: CASSQGGGAGANVLTF.

This clone occurred once. The J gene is TRBJ2-7, the V gene TRBV11-2; 10 bases line up with TRBD2. The CDR3 sequence is 15 residues long. V trimming: 3 bases; J trimming: 4 bases; junction bases outside the gene matches: 6. From germline, CDR1 is SGHAT and CDR2 FQNNGV. The DNA of the CDR3 is TGTGCCAGCAGCTTGAGCGGGGGGGCCGGGTACGAGCAGTACTTC. Amino acid sequence: CASSLSGGAGYEQYF.

This clone appeared a single time. The chain employs TRBV5-1 and TRBJ2-1, with 8 bases that match TRBD1. CDR1 is SGHRS and CDR2 is YFSETQ in the germline V gene. Trimming removed 4 bases from V and 7 bases from J; junction bases left unmatched: 13. The CDR3 spans 16 residues. CDR3 in DNA: TGCGCCAGCAGCAGGGTTTTGGACAGGGCTACAAATGAGCAGTTCTTC. Residues: CASSRVLDRATNEQFF.

V is TRBV7-2 and J is TRBJ1-2; the D gene is possibly TRBD1 (6 bases). CDR3 size: 15 residues. From germline, CDR1 is SGHTA and CDR2 FQGNSA. The V gene lost 10 bases and the J gene lost 2 bases, with 20 bases spanning the gap. CDR3 in DNA: TGTGCCACCCGAACAAGCGACAGGCCCAACTATGGCTACACCTTC. Its protein product is CATRTSDRPNYGYTF.

The rearrangement joins TRBV6-6 to TRBJ1-1, with 8 bases identical to TRBD1. Germline values: CDR1 MNHNY, CDR2 SVGAGI (reference sequence). The CDR3 is made up of 13 amino acids. V lost 2 bases and J lost 8; bases outside the gene matches: 4. The CDR3: CASSYGTGQEAFF. The CDR3 bases are TGTGCCAGCAGTTACGGGACAGGCCAGGAAGCTTTCTTT.